This is a list of T cell receptor beta chains from one sample in a study of Ad26.COV2.S vaccination and SARS-CoV-2 variants. Some clones are missing from TCRdb's copy, which holds only in-frame ones; the method was immunoSEQ multiplex PCR. The data show approximately 410,000 clones, 88% seen once. The specimen was peripheral blood, collected in a trial of Ad26.COV2.S vaccine versus placebo. These receptors all come from a person aged 18-65 years who received the Ad26.COV2.S COVID-19 vaccine or a placebo. Each CDR3 is given with its conserved first and last residue. A D gene is named only where the DNA matches it firmly. Clone size is given for some rows only: seen once, a few or many times, or a class if the clone is expanded.

- TRBV7-8 few CASSSARTALNQPQHF
- TRBV7-2 - CASSQGLVYTGYTF
- TRBV6-5 once CASSYRDKTYEQYF
TRBD1 TRBV6-1 few CASSALPAGTGSQPQHF
- TRBV3-1/TRBV3-2 once CASSQDPAGQTQYF
- TRBV6-5 - CASSRRGKGTDTQYF
- TRBV9 - CASSPQAFLRHDEQFF
TRBD1 TRBV6-5 - CASRGNRGLLEKLFF
- TRBV3-1/TRBV3-2 - CASSPSGGMSCTF
- TRBV12-3/TRBV12-4 - CASSLEATEAFF
TRBD2 TRBV10-3 - CAISSGGYEQFF
TRBD2 TRBV29-1 - CSVEDRDSGAYQETQYF
TRBD1 TRBV19 - CATGQGYYGYTF
- TRBV6-2/TRBV6-3 - CASSYVRDTDTQYF
TRBD2 TRBV7-9 once CASSSGLAGGPNQETQYF
TRBD1 TRBV15 many CATSRGTGGTDTQYF
- TRBV6-5 once CASTGRGNIQYF
- TRBV7-8 - CASSPFSGAPDTQYF
- TRBV19 - CASRPGPFSGALHF
- TRBV12-3/TRBV12-4 - CASSDRAPTEAFF
TRBD1 TRBV7-6 - CASSPPGGRGNQPQHF
- TRBV19 few CASSIRESNQPQHF
- TRBV6-2/TRBV6-3 - CASSYGVQGTNYGYTF
TRBD1 TRBV18 - CASSPTGGETQYF
- TRBV19 - CASSIGGANTEAFF
TRBD1 TRBV28 - CASSLTGGYEQYF
TRBD2 TRBV6-4 - CASSDQGRLAGGSSYNEQFF
- TRBV5-6 - CASSLTGSHLEYRYNEQFF
- TRBV7-6 few CASSEGQLDNSYEQYF
- TRBV18 - CASSPDPNTYNEQFF
TRBD2 TRBV9 - CASSAYGGAGYNEQFF
- TRBV9 - CASSSSVGDTQYF
TRBD2 TRBV7-2 - CASSLVSGGSTDTQYF
- TRBV28 - CASGPLTLGLDGYTF
- TRBV28 - CASSSPILGDGYTF
- TRBV7-9 - CASSRDGTQNTIYF
- TRBV28 - CASSKGLQETQYF
- TRBV7-3 - CASSNLVPETQYF
- TRBV15 once CATSRDRNANYGYTF
- TRBV6-5 - CASSSNNLREQYF
TRBD1 TRBV2 - CASKQQGAVQPQHF
- TRBV2 - CASSDGGLAGELFF
- TRBV6-2/TRBV6-3 - CASSLTGENTEAFF
- TRBV4-3 once CASSPSDTDMGTQYF
- TRBV28 - CASSLDEGEYNEQFF
- TRBV20-1 once CSASFPNYGYTF
- TRBV5-1 once CASSSGISYEQYF
TRBD1 TRBV7-2 once CASSLRTGMNTEAFF
TRBD2 TRBV11-2 - CASSLSGTNTGELFF
- TRBV30 - CAWGQGNTGELFF
- TRBV29-1 few CSVDGRANEAFF
- TRBV30 - CASGKSSGNTIYF
- TRBV28 - CASSSFAGQLGEQFF